This T cell receptor beta chain was obtained from a study of response to subunit inactivated influenza vaccine. Study observations and caveats: Authors suggested each seasonal flu vaccination may recruit only limited numbers of new T cells.

TCRdb re-called the RT-PCR reads with MiXCR, one entry per CDR3 protein. The table records about 780,000 distinct CDR3 sequences, less than 20% of them present only once. Losses at the gene ends were 4 bases for V and 4 bases for J; bases not matched to a gene: 3. The CDR3 runs 14 residues. Per germline, CDR1 LGHDT and CDR2 YNNKEL (reference sequence). Turning to this clonotype: Antigen unknown.

V gene TRBV3-1 combines with J gene TRBJ1-3; 8 nucleotides match TRBD1. This specimen was PBMCs from blood, taken more than 4 days after vaccination. The sequence was obtained from a man aged 45 to 65 who received an inactivated influenza vaccine. The CDR3 sequence is CASSRTGPGNTIYF. The CDR3 DNA follows: TGTGCCAGCAGCCGGACAGGGCCAGGAAACACCATATATTTT.